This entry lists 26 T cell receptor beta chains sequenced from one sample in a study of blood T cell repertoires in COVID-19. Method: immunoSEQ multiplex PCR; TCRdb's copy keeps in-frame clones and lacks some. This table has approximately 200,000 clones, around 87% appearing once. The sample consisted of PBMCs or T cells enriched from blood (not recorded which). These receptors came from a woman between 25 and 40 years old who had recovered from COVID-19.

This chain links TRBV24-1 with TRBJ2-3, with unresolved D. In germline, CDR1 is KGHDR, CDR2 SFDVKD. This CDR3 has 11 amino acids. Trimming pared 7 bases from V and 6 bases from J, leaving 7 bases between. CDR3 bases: TGTGCCACCAGCCACCGGGATACGCAGTATTTT. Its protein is CATSHRDTQYF.

The CDR3 loop is CASSGKGGRMNTEAFF. The CDR3 DNA reads as TGTGCCAGCTCCGGCAAAGGGGGCAGGATGAACACTGAAGCTTTCTTT. This chain joins TRBV7-2 and TRBJ1-1; 7 bases align to TRBD1. The CDR3 consists of 16 residues. V gave up 8 bases and J gave up 0 bases; unmatched junction bases: 12. Germline assignment: CDR1 SGHTA and CDR2 FQGNSA. Full variable domain (remainder filled in from reference TRBV7-2 and TRBJ1-1): GAGVSQSPSNKVTEKGKDVELRCDPISGHTALYWYRQSLGQGLEFLIYFQGNSAPDKSGLPSDRFSAERTGGSVSTLTIQRTQQEDSAVYLCASSGKGGRMNTEAFFGQGTRLTVV.

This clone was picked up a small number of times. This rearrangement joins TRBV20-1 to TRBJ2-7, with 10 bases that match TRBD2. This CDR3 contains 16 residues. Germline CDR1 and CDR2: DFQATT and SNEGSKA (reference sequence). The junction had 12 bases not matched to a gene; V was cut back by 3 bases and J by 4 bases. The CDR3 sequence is CSASPGLAGAGYEQYF. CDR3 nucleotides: TGCAGTGCTAGTCCCGGGCTAGCGGGAGCGGGTTACGAGCAGTACTTC.

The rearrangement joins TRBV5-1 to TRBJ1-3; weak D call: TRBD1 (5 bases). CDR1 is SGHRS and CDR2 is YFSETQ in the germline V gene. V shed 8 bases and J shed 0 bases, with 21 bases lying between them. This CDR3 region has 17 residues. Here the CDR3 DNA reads TGCGCCAGGAACCCCGGGGGGGAGGGCATCTCTGGAAACACCATATATTTT. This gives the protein CARNPGGEGISGNTIYF.

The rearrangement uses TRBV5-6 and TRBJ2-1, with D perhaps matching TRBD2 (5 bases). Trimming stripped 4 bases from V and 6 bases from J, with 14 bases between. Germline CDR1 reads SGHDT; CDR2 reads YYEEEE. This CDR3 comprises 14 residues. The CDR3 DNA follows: TGTGCCAGCAGCCTGAGCGGTGGCATCAATGAGCAGTTCTTC. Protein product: CASSLSGGINEQFF. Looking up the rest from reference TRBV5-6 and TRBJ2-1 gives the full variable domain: DAGVTQSPTHLIKTRGQQVTLRCSPKSGHDTVSWYQQALGQGPQFIFQYYEEEERQRGNFPDRFSGHQFPNYSSELNVNALLLGDSALYLCASSLSGGINEQFFGPGTRLTVL.

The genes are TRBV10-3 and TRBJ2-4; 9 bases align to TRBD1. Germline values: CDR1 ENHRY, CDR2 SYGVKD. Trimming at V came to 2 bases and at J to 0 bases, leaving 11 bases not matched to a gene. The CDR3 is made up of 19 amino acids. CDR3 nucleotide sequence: TGTGCCATCAGTGAGAAAGTCCTGGGACAGGGAATAGCCAAAAACATTCAGTACTTC. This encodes CAISEKVLGQGIAKNIQYF.

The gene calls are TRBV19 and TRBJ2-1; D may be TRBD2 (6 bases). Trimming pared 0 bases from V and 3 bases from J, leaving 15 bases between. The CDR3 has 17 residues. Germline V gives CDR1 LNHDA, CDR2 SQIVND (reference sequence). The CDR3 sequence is CASSIDRPGRFYNEQFF. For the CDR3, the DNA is TGTGCCAGTAGTATAGATCGCCCGGGGAGGTTCTACAATGAGCAGTTCTTC.

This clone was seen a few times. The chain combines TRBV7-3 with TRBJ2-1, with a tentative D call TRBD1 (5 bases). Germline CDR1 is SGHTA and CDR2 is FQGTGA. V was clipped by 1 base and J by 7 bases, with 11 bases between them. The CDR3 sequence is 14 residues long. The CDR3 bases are TGTGCCAGCAGCTTAAGGGGCGGATCTAATGAGCAGTTCTTC. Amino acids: CASSLRGGSNEQFF.

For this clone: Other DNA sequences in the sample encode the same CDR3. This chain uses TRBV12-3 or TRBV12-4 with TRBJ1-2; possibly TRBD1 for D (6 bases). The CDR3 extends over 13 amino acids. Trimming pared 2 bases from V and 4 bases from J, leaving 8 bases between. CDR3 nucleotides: TGTGCCAGCAGTTTAAGAGGGGGCTATGGCTACACCTTC. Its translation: CASSLRGGYGYTF.

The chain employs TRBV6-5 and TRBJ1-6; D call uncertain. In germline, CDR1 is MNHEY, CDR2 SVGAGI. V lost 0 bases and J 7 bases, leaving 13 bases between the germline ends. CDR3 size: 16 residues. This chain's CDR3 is CASSYSDSVGNSPLHF. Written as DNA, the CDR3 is TGTGCCAGCAGTTACTCGGACTCCGTTGGGAATTCACCCCTCCACTTT.

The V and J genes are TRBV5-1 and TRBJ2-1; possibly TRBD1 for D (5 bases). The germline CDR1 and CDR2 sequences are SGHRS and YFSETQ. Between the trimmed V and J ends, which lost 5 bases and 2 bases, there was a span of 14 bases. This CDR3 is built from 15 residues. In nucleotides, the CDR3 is TGCGCCAGCAGGAATACCTGGACAACCTACAATGAGCAGTTCTTC. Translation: CASRNTWTTYNEQFF. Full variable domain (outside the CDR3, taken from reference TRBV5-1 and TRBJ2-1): KAGVTQTPRYLIKTRGQQVTLSCSPISGHRSVSWYQQTPGQGLQFLFEYFSETQRNKGNFPGRFSGRQFSNSRSEMNVSTLELGDSALYLCASRNTWTTYNEQFFGPGTRLTVL.

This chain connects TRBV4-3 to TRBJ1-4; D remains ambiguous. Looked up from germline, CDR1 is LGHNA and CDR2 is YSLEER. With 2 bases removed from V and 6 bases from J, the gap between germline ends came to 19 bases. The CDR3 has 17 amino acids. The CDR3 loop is CASSQKPLSILDEKLFF. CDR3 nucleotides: TGCGCCAGCAGCCAAAAACCCTTGTCTATTCTGGATGAAAAACTGTTTTTT.

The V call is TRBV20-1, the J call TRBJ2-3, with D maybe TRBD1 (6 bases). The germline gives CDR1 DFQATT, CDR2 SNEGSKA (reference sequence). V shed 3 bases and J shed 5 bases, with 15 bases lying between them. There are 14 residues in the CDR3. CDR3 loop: CSASATGLQDTQYF. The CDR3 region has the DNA TGCAGTGCTAGTGCTACAGGGTTGCAAGATACGCAGTATTTT.

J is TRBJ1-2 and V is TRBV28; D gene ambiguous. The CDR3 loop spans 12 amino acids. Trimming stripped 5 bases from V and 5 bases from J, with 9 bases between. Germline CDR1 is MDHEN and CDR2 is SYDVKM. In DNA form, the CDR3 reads TGTGCCAGCAGTCCCCTTTTTTATGGCTACACCTTC. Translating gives CASSPLFYGYTF.

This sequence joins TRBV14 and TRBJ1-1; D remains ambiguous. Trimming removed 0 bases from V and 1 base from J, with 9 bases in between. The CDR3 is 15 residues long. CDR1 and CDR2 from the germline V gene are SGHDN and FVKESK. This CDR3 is CASSQDFYKNTEAFF. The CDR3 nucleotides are TGTGCCAGCAGCCAAGACTTTTACAAGAACACTGAAGCTTTCTTT.

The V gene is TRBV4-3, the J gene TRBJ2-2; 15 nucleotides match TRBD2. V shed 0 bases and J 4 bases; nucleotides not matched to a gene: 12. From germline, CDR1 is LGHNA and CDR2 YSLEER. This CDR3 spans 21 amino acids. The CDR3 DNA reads TGCGCCAGCAGCCAAGAAGGTGGTGGACTAGCGGGGGGGCCTAGCACCGGGGAGCTGTTTTTT. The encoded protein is CASSQEGGGLAGGPSTGELFF.

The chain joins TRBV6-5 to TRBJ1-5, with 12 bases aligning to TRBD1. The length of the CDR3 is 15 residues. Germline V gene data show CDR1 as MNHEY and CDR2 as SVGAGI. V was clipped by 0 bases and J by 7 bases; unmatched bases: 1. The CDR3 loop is CASSYSGQGAQPQHF. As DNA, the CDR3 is TGTGCCAGCAGTTACTCGGGACAGGGGGCCCAGCCCCAGCATTTT.

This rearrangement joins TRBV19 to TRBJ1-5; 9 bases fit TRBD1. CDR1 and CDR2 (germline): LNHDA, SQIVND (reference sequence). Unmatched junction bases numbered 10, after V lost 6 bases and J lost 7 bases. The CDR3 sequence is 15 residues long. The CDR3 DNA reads TGTGCCAGTAGCTTGGGACAGGGAGGGGTCCAGCCCCAGCATTTT. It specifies CASSLGQGGVQPQHF.

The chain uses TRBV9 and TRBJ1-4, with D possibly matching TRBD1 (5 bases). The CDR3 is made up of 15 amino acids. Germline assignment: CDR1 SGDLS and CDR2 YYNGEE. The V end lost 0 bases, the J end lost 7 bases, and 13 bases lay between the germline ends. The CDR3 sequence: CASSVEREGVEKLFF. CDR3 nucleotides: TGTGCCAGCAGCGTAGAAAGGGAAGGGGTTGAAAAACTGTTTTTT.

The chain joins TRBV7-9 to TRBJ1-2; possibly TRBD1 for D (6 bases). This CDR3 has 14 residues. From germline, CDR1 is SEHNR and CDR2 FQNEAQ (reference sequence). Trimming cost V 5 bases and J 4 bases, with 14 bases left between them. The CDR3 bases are TGTGCCAGCAGCGCACAGGGAGGGCCCTATGGCTACACCTTC. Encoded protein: CASSAQGGPYGYTF.

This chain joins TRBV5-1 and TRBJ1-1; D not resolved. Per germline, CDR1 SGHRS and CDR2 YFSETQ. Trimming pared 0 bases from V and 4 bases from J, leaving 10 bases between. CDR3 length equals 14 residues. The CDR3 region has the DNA TGCGCCAGCAGCTTGGCCGGGATTGGCACTGAAGCTTTCTTT. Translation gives CASSLAGIGTEAFF.

The CDR3 sequence: CASSTTMGRQGNEQFF. CDR3 nucleotide sequence: TGTGCCAGCAGCACCACCATGGGGCGCCAAGGCAATGAGCAGTTCTTC. The chain uses TRBV5-8 and TRBJ2-1; D is possibly TRBD1 (5 bases). The germline V and J ends were trimmed by 4 bases and 6 bases, with 20 bases remaining between them. CDR3 length: 16 residues. Germline V lookup: CDR1 SGHTS, CDR2 YDEGEE.

The DNA for the CDR3 is TGTGCCAGTAGGCCACAGTACTCTGGAAACACCATATATTTT. It yields the protein CASRPQYSGNTIYF. V gene TRBV19 combines with J gene TRBJ1-3; D call uncertain. The CDR3 has 14 amino acids. Germline CDR1 and CDR2: LNHDA and SQIVND (reference sequence). The V and J ends lost 6 bases and 0 bases respectively, with 9 bases between them.

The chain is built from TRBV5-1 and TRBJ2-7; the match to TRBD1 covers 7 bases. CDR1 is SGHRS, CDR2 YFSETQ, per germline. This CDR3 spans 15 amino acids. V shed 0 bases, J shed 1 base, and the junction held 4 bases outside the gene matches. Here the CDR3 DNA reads TGCGCCAGCAGCTTGGCTCACAGGGGTTCCTACGAGCAGTACTTC. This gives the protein CASSLAHRGSYEQYF.

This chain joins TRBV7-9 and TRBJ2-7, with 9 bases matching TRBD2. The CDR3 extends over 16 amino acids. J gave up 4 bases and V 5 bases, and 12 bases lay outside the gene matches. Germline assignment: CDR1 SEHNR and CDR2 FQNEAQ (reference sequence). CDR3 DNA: TGTGCCAGCAGCCAATGGTTGGCGGGGGGGCAGTACGAGCAGTACTTC. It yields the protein CASSQWLAGGQYEQYF.

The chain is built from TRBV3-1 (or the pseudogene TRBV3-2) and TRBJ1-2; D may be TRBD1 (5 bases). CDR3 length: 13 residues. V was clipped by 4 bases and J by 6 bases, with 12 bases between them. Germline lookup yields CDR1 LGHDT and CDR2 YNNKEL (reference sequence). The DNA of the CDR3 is TGTGCCAGCAGCCCCGTTGGGGCAGATGGCTACACCTTC. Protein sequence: CASSPVGADGYTF.